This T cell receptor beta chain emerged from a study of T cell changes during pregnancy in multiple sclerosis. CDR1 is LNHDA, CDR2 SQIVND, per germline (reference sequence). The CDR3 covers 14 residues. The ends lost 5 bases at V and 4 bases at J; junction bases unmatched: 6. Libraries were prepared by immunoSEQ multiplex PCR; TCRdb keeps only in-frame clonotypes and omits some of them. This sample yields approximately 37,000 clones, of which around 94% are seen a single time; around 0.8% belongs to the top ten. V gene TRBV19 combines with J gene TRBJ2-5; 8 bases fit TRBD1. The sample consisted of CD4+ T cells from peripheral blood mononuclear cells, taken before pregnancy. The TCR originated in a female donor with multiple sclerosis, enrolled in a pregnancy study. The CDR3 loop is CASSSGTGGETQYF. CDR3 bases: TGTGCCAGTAGTTCAGGGACAGGCGGAGAGACCCAGTACTTC.